At least ten counts were recorded for the clone carrying this T cell receptor beta chain. The antigen is not known. These data originate in a study of CD8 T cells in ankylosing spondylitis. The V and J ends lost 4 bases and 5 bases respectively, with 15 bases between them. In germline, CDR1 is SQVTM, CDR2 ANQGSEA. This CDR3 region has 13 residues. Study results and limitations: Some of these motif variants have turned up before, in reports on reactive arthritis synovial fluid and blood.

Each TCR beta library was made by quantitative 5'-RACE that incorporated molecular barcodes. TCRdb processed the 5' RACE reads anew with MiXCR; each CDR3 protein has one entry. This sample has about 130,000 distinct CDR3 sequences, with 9.5% to 12% found just once. Specimen: blood, either unsorted or a sorted T cell fraction (not recorded which). This clonotype was obtained from a female donor with ankylosing spondylitis or in good health (not recorded which). The V and J genes are TRBV29-1 and TRBJ2-7; weak D call: TRBD2 (6 bases). Here the CDR3 reads CSVAPTGEDEQYF. In DNA, the CDR3 is TGCAGCGTTGCTCCTACGGGGGAAGACGAGCAGTACTTC.